A single TCR beta chain is shown here with its context. This entry belongs to a study of blood T cell repertoires in COVID-19. Turning to the study itself: COVID-19 samples from acute and convalescent phases originated in the United States, Italy and Spain. PBMCs, B-cell-depleted T cells, or T cells were the source of the cDNA or gDNA that made up the material.

Trimming cost V 2 bases and J 5 bases; bases outside gene matches: 6. Germline lookup yields CDR1 SGDLS and CDR2 YYNGEE. CDR3 length equals 16 residues. Original processing methods: Researchers report that nucleated cell counts were estimated from reference gene primer amplification. Libraries were prepared by immunoSEQ multiplex PCR; TCRdb keeps only in-frame clonotypes and omits some of them. The D gene and trimming were derived from the DNA, and the V and J assignments and clone size from that table. Of about 220,000 clones in the sample, 75% to 90% are singletons; the top ten hold about 4%. Cohort allocation depended upon clinical history that participants reported.

Sequenced input: PBMCs or T cells enriched from blood (not recorded which). The chain joins TRBV9 to TRBJ1-6; the match to TRBD1 covers 8 bases. This receptor was identified in a woman in her 40s with acute COVID-19. CDR3 residues: CASSVGQGINNSPLHF. The CDR3 DNA sequence: TGTGCCAGCAGCGTCGGACAGGGAATAAATAATTCACCCCTCCACTTT.